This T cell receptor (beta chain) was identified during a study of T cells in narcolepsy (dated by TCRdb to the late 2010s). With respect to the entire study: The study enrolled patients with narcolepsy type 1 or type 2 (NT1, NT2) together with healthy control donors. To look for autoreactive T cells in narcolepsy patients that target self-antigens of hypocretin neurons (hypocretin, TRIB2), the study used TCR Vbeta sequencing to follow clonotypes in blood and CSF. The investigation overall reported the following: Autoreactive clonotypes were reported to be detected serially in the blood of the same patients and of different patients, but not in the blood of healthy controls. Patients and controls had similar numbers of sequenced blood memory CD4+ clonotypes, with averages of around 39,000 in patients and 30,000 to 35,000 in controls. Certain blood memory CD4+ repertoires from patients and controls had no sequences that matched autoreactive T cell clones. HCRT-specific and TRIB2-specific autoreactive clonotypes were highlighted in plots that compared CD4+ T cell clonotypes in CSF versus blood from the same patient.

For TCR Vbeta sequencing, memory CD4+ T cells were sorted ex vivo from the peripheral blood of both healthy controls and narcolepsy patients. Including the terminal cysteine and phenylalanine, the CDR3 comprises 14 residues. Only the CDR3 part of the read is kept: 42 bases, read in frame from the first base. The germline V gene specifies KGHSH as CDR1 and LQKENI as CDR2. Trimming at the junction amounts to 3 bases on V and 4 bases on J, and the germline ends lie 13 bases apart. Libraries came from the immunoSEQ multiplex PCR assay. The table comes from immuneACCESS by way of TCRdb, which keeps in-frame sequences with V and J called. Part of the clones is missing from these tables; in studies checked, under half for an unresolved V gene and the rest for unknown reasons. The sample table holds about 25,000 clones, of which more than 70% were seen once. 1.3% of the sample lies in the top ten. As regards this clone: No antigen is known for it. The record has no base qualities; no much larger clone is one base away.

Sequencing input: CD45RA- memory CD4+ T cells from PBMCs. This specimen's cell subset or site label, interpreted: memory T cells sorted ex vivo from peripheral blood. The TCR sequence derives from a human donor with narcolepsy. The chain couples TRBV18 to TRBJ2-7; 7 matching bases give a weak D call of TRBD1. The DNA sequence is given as TGTGCCAGCTCACCTGACAGGGACTTTTACGAGCAGTACTTC. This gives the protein CASSPDRDFYEQYF.